The clone carrying this TCR beta chain has ten or more counts. The antigen is unknown. Over 160 million TCR-beta sequences from 15-18 subjects were obtained in each sequencing run. MiXCR was run by TCRdb on the 5' RACE reads, yielding one entry per CDR3 protein. The sample shows approximately 50,000 distinct CDR3 sequences, around a tenth of them seen only once. These data are taken from a study of neurological immune-mediated disorders. General study results and limits: Sharing of CDR3 amino acid sequences among expanded clones across subjects was absent, suggesting private repertoires in all groups.

CDR3 length: 13 amino acids. The V end was cut by 4 bases, the J end by 7 bases, with 13 bases between. From germline, CDR1 is DFQATT and CDR2 SNEGSKA (reference sequence). Sequencing used PBMCs. The rearrangement links TRBV20-1 to TRBJ1-4; D possibly corresponds to TRBD1 (6 bases). The sequence came from a man between 70 and 80 years old with HTLV-1-associated myelopathy (HAM/TSP). CDR3 sequence (DNA): TGCAGTGCTACCACAGGGAGAGGTGAAAAACTGTTTTTT. It yields the protein CSATTGRGEKLFF.